This entry features one T cell receptor (beta chain) sequence. What antigen it recognizes has not been identified. There are no base qualities to consult, and no much larger clone falls within one base. This record belongs to a study of CD8+ T cells in alopecia areata (dated by TCRdb to 2017 to 2018). Describing the broader study: Treated patients were enrolled in an open-label pilot trial of oral tofacitinib at 5 to 10 mg twice daily for moderate-to-severe alopecia areata. Scalp clonality was compared among normal scalp (n=4), patchy alopecia areata scalp (n=8), and alopecia totalis/universalis scalp (n=8). Biopsies were taken from tofacitinib-treated patients at baseline and again at 4 and 24 weeks into treatment, and several of those patients also had a later scalp biopsy. TCRbeta CDR3 regions were amplified by immunoSEQ multiplex PCR with 35 Vbeta forward and 13 Jbeta reverse primers. In treated patients, disease severity was measured using the SALT score, which gives the percentage of scalp surface area affected. RNA was obtained with the PAXgene miRNA kit for fixed scalp, the miRNeasy kit for PBMCs, and the RNeasy kit for mouse skin. To study T cell clonal expansion in alopecia areata, the researchers applied high-throughput TCRbeta sequencing to both the C3H/HeJ mouse model and human patients. Patients received tofacitinib for 6 to 18 months and were then followed off drug for 6 months to check for delayed response and recurrence. Human TCRbeta sequencing covered scalp tissue and sorted CD4+ and CD8+ peripheral blood T cells from patchy and totalis/universalis alopecia areata patients and healthy controls. Study-wide findings and limitations: Higher clonality and more expanded CD8+ clones were observed in lesional scalp than in normal scalp, particularly in alopecia totalis/universalis, a finding suggestive of antigenic drive. Tofacitinib significantly decreased scalp clonality and the number of expanded CD8+ clones among the top 100 scalp clones. Many expanded lesional clones persisted in scalp and blood during tofacitinib treatment, which may partly explain relapse after stopping treatment. Because the treated cohort was small and had only one nonresponder, larger studies are needed to examine links between baseline CD8+ expansion and response. Scalp TCR repertoire analysis is complicated because resident alphabeta T cells in normal human skin are also sequenced, whereas mouse skin is dominated by gammadelta T cells. Compared with mice, TCR sequences shared between patients were less clear, possibly partly because of HLA diversity across the patient population.

What the time point label conveys for this sample: 4 weeks on oral tofacitinib. The sample's treatment or condition, from its label and the paper: oral pan-JAK inhibitor, 5-10 mg twice daily. From alopecia areata patients, peripheral blood was collected along with lesional scalp punch biopsies. PBMCs were separated by density centrifugation and stained for CD3, CD4 and CD8, after which CD4+ and CD8+ T cells were sorted on a FACSAria. Libraries were made using the immunoSEQ multiplex PCR assay. RNA was extracted from all samples and reverse transcribed into cDNA, which served as template for TCR sequencing. SuperScript III was used to make first-strand cDNA, primed with a 2:1 mix of oligo-dT and random hexamers. A synthetic immune receptor repertoire was used to assess amplification bias, and residual bias was removed computationally. The paper's data handling went like this. After raw reads were preprocessed to remove errors, the CDR3 was defined following IMGT conventions as running from the conserved cysteine to phenylalanine. Clonality was computed by normalizing Shannon entropy by log2 of the number of productive unique TCRs and subtracting the result from 1. Whether scalp clones were CD4 or CD8 was inferred by matching scalp TCRbeta sequences against CD4 and CD8 repertoires sorted from blood. TCRdb provides this immuneACCESS table in a form limited to in-frame rearrangements. Some clones are lacking; in checked studies, under half of them reflect an unresolved V gene, and why the rest are absent is not known. V, J and clone size reflect that table, while D and trimming were determined from the DNA. This sample holds under 150,000 clones; about four fifths were observed only once. Around 25% of the sample belongs to the ten largest clones.

Including the terminal cysteine and phenylalanine, the CDR3 comprises 14 residues. The DNA shown is the 42-base CDR3, in frame from base 1. The germline V gene yields SQVTM for CDR1 and ANQGSEA for CDR2. Trimmed from V: 4 bases; trimmed from J: 4 bases; junction bases lacking a gene match: 6. This specimen consisted of CD8+ T cells sorted from blood, obtained at week 4, from a patient treated with tofacitinib. This sequence uses TRBV29-1 and TRBJ2-7; TRBD1 agrees with 11 junctional bases. The clonotype comes from a human donor with alopecia areata. This receptor has the CDR3 CSVAGTGGGYEQYF. The bases are TGCAGCGTTGCCGGGACAGGGGGTGGGTACGAGCAGTACTTC.